This TCR beta chain originates from a study of cytomegalovirus exposure and HLA in healthy donors. Study-wide results and caveats: Most TCR sequences were uncommon, yet certain public TCRs appeared in many donors. The likely explanation for a cluster of highly shared sequence variants was sequencing artifact.

In regard to this clone: Its antigen remains unidentified.

The PCR had 60 Vbeta and 13 Jbeta primers. TCRdb's copy holds only in-frame clones and misses some; the assay was immunoSEQ multiplex PCR. This sample contains about 70,000 clones. Germline CDR1 and CDR2: KGHSH and LQKENI. Deletions cut 2 bases from V and 4 bases from J, with 11 bases between. The CDR3 extends over 14 amino acids. The rearrangement links TRBV18 to TRBJ1-1; tentative D call: TRBD1 (6 bases). Source material: PBMCs. This receptor was obtained from a female donor in good health and CMV-seropositive. The CDR3 here is CASSPTTGATEAFF. Here the CDR3 DNA reads TGTGCCAGCTCACCAACGACAGGCGCCACTGAAGCTTTCTTT.